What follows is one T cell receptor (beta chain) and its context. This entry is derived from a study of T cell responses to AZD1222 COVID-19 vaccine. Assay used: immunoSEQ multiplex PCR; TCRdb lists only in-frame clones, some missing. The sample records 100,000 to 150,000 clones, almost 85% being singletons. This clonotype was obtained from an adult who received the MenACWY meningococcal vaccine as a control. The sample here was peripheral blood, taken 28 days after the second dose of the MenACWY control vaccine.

The CDR3 bases are TGTGCCAGCTCACCAATGGGACAGGGCCATCAGCCCCAGCATTTT. Translated, it gives CASSPMGQGHQPQHF. The chain employs TRBV18 and TRBJ1-5; TRBD1 matches 9 bases. The CDR3 length is 15 residues. CDR1 and CDR2 (germline): KGHSH, LQKENI. Germline trimming cut 2 bases from V and 5 bases from J; bases unmatched to any gene: 4.